There are many counts of the clone carrying this T cell receptor beta chain. Its antigen is undetermined. The record originates from a study of molecular identifiers for immune sequencing clone quantification. Study background: Within a replicate experiment, RNA obtained from either approximately 20,000 or 98,000 naive CD8 cells was divided into five aliquots, and four of those aliquots were then sequenced.

V was shortened by 4 bases and J by 2 bases, with 7 bases between the two germline ends. The CDR3 has 13 residues. Germline values: CDR1 MNHEY, CDR2 SVGEGT. Findings of the study overall: Reportedly, one cell's Jurkat TCR RNA was detected within 1,100,000 naive CD8 cells. It was shown that clones above 20 RNA copies held over 97% of effector molecules, but under 1% in naive cells.

Bulk TCR libraries used previously described methods and listed TCR primers. One entry per CDR3 protein, called by TCRdb with MiXCR from the PCR reads. The sample has some 320,000 distinct CDR3 sequences, 20% to 25% seen once; the top ten hold roughly 0.86%. The V gene is TRBV6-2 or TRBV6-3, the J gene TRBJ2-3; D remains ambiguous. Specimen: naive CD8+ T cells from blood, with Jurkat cell RNA spiked in. The subset is: FACS-sorted CD8+CD4-CCR7+CD45RA+ naive T cells. This TCR came from a human donor in good health. Some libraries in this study had Jurkat cell RNA spiked in. The CDR3 sequence is CASSSTFTDTQYF. DNA of the CDR3: TGTGCCAGCAGTTCAACTTTCACAGATACGCAGTATTTT.